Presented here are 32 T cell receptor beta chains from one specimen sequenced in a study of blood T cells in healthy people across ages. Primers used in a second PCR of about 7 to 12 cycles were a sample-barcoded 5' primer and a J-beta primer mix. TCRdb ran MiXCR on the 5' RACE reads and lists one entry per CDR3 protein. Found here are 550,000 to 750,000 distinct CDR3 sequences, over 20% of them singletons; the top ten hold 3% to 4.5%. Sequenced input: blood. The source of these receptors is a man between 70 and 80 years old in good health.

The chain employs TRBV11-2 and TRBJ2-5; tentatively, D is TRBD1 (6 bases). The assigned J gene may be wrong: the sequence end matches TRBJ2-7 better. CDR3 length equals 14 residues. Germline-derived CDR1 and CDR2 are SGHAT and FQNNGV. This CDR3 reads CASSYTGLSYEQYF. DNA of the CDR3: TGTGCCAGCAGCTACACAGGGCTCTCCTACGAGCAGTACTTC.

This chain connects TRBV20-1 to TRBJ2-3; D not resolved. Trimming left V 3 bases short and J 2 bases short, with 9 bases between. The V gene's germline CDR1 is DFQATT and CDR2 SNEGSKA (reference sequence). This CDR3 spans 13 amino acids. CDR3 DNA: TGCAGTGCTAGTTTTCCCTACACAGATACGCAGTATTTT. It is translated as CSASFPYTDTQYF.

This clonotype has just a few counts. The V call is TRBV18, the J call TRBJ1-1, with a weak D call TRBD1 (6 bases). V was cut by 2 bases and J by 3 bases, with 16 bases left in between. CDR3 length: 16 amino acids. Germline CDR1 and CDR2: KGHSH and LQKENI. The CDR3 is CASSPFERGPYTEAFF. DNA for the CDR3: TGTGCCAGCTCACCATTTGAGCGGGGGCCTTACACTGAAGCTTTCTTT.

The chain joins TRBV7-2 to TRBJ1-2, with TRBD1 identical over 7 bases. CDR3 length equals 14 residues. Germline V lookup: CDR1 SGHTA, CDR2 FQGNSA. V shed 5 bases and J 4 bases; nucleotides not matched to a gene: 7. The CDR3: CASSGGGGRYGYTF. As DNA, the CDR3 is TGTGCCAGCAGCGGGGGAGGGGGCCGCTATGGCTACACCTTC.

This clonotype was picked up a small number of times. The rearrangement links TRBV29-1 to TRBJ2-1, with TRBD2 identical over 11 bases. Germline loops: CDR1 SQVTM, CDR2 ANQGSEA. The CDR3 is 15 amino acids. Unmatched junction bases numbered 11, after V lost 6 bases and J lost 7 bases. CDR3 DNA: TGCAGCGTCTCCGGGGCTAGCGGGAGGCGTAATGAGCAGTTCTTC. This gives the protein CSVSGASGRRNEQFF.

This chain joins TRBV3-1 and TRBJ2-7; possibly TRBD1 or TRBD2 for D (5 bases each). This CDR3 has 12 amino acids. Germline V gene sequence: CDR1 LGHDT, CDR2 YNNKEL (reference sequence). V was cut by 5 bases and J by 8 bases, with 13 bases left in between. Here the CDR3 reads CASSDGAKKQYF. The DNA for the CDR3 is TGTGCCAGCAGCGACGGGGCGAAAAAGCAGTACTTC.

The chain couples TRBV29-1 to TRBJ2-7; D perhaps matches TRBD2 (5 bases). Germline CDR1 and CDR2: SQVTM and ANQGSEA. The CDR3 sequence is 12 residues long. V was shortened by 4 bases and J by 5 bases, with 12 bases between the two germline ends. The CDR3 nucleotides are TGCAGCGTTGGGACTGTCGGGCACGAGCAGTACTTC. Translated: CSVGTVGHEQYF.

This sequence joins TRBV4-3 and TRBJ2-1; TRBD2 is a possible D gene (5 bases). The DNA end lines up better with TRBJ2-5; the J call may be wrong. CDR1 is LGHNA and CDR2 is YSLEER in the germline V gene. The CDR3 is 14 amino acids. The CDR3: CASSQESGIGTQYF. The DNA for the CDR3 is TGCGCCAGCAGCCAAGAATCCGGGATCGGGACCCAGTACTTC.

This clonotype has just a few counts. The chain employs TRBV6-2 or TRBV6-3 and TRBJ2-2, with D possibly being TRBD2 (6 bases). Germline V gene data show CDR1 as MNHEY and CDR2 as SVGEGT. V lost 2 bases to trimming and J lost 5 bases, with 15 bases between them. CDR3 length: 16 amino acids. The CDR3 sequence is CASSYGMRGRTGELFF. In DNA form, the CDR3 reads TGTGCCAGCAGTTACGGGATGCGGGGCCGAACCGGGGAGCTGTTTTTT.

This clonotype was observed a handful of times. The CDR3 is CSVEEPADTQYF. The CDR3 DNA follows: TGCAGCGTTGAAGAGCCCGCAGATACGCAGTATTTT. The chain employs TRBV29-1 and TRBJ2-3; no clear D gene. The length of the CDR3 is 12 residues. The germline V gene encodes CDR1 SQVTM and CDR2 ANQGSEA. Trimming pared 0 bases from V and 4 bases from J, leaving 5 bases between.

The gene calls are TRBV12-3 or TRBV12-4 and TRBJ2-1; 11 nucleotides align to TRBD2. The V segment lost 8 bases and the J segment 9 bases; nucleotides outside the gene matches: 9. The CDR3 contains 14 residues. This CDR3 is CASGKLAGEGEQFF. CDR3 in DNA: TGTGCCAGCGGGAAACTAGCGGGAGAGGGTGAGCAGTTCTTC.

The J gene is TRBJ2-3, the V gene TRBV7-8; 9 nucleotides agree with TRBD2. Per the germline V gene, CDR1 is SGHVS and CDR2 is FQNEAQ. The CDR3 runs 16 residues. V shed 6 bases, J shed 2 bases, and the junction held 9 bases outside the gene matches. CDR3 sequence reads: CASSQGTSRVTDTQYF. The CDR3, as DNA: TGTGCCAGCAGTCAAGGGACTAGCAGAGTCACAGATACGCAGTATTTT. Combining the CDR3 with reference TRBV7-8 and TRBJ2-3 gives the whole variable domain GAGVSQSPRYKVAKRGQDVALRCDPISGHVSLFWYQQALGQGPEFLTYFQNEAQLDKSGLPSDRFFAERPEGSVSTLKIQRTQQEDSAVYLCASSQGTSRVTDTQYFGPGTRLTVL.

The CDR3 DNA sequence: TGTGCCATCAGGCTAGCGGGAGACGCAGATACGCAGTATTTT. Its protein product is CAIRLAGDADTQYF. The chain is built from TRBV10-3 and TRBJ2-3, with TRBD2 identical over 10 bases. Germline CDR1 is ENHRY and CDR2 is SYGVKD. The CDR3 consists of 14 residues. The J segment lost 4 bases and the V segment lost 6 bases, leaving 4 bases of the junction unmatched.

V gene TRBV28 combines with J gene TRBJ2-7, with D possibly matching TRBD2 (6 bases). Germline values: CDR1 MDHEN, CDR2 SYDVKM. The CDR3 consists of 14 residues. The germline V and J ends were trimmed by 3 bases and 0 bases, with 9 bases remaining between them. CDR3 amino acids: CASSFLGGSYEQYF. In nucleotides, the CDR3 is TGTGCCAGCAGTTTTCTCGGGGGCTCCTACGAGCAGTACTTC.

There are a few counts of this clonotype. CDR3 sequence reads: CASSGVEARTRTAQYF. For the CDR3, the DNA is TGTGCCAGCAGCGGCGTCGAGGCTAGAACGCGTACGGCCCAGTACTTC. This chain joins TRBV7-2 and TRBJ2-5; no definite D call. The V and J ends lost 5 bases and 9 bases respectively, with 25 bases between them. The CDR3 has 16 amino acids. CDR1 and CDR2 (germline): SGHTA, FQGNSA. Looking up the rest from reference TRBV7-2 and TRBJ2-5 gives the full variable domain: GAGVSQSPSNKVTEKGKDVELRCDPISGHTALYWYRQSLGQGLEFLIYFQGNSAPDKSGLPSDRFSAERTGGSVSTLTIQRTQQEDSAVYLCASSGVEARTRTAQYFGPGTRLLVL.

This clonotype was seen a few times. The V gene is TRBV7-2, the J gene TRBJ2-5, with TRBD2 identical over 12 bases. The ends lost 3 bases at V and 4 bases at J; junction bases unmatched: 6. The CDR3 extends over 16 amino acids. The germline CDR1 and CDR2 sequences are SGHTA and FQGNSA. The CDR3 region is CASSLVLAGGVETQYF. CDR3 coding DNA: TGTGCCAGCAGCTTGGTACTAGCGGGAGGTGTAGAGACCCAGTACTTC.

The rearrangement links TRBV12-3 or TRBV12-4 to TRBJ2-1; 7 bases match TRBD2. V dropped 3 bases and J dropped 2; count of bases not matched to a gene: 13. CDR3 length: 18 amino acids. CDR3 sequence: CASSLLPRFGGTYNEQFF. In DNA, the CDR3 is TGTGCCAGCAGTTTGTTACCTAGGTTCGGGGGGACCTACAATGAGCAGTTCTTC.

CDR3 nucleotide sequence: TGCGCCAGCAGCTTAGAACGGGTAGCGGCTGACAATGAGCAGTTCTTC. Amino acids: CASSLERVAADNEQFF. This chain links TRBV5-1 with TRBJ2-1; a weak D match, TRBD2 (6 bases). Deletions cut 2 bases from V and 5 bases from J, with 17 bases between. The CDR3 runs to 16 residues. The germline V gene has CDR1 SGHRS and CDR2 YFSETQ.

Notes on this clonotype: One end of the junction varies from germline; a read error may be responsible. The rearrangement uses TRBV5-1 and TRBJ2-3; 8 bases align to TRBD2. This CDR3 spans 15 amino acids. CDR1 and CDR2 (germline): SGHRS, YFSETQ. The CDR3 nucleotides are TGCGCCAGCAGCTTAGCGGGAGACGAGACAGATGCGCAGTATTTT. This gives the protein CASSLAGDETDAQYF.

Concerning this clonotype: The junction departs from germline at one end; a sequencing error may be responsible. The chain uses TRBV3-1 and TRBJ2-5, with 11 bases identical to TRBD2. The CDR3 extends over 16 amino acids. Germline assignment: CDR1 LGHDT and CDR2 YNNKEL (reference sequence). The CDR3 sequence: CASSQDTASGRTPFPF. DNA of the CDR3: TGTGCCAGCAGCCAAGATACCGCTAGCGGGAGGACCCCATTCCCTTTC.

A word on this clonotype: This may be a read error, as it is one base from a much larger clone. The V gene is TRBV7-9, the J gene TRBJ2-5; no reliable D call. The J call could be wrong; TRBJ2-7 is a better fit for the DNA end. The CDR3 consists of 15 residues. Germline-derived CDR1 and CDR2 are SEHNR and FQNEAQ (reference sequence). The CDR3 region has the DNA TGTGCCAGCGGCTTGGCAGGTGAATCTCGATACGAGCAGTACTTC. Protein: CASGLAGESRYEQYF.

The CDR3 nucleotides read TGTGCCAGCAGCTTAGCGCGCACCGCTAGTGGCTACACCTTC. This encodes CASSLARTASGYTF. The chain uses TRBV7-2 and TRBJ1-2; D is uncertain. Trimming took 0 bases from V and 7 from J, leaving 12 bases between them. Germline V gene data show CDR1 as SGHTA and CDR2 as FQGNSA. There are 14 residues in the CDR3.

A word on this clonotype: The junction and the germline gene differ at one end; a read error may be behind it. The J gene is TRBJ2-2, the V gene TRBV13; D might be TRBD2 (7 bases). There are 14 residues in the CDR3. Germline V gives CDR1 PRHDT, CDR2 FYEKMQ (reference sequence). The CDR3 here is CASTLGGDTGELFF. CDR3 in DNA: TGTGCCAGCACCTTAGGGGGGGACACCGGGGAGCTGTTTTTT.

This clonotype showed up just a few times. The CDR3 nucleotides read TGTGCCACCAGTGACCGGACAGGGATGAACACCGGGGAGCTGTTTTTT. Translated, it gives CATSDRTGMNTGELFF. The chain employs TRBV24-1 and TRBJ2-2; the match to TRBD1 covers 8 bases. Germline V gene sequence: CDR1 KGHDR, CDR2 SFDVKD. This CDR3 comprises 16 residues. The junction had 4 bases not matched to a gene; V was cut back by 4 bases and J by 1 base.

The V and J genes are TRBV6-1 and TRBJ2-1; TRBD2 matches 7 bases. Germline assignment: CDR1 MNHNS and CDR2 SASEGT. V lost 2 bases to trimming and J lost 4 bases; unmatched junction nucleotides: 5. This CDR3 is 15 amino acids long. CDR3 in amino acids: CASSERASGYNEQFF. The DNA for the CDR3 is TGTGCCAGCAGTGAACGGGCTAGCGGTTACAATGAGCAGTTCTTC.

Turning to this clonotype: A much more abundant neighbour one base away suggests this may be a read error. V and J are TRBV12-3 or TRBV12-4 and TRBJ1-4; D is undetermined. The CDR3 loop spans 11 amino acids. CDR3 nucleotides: TGTGCCAGCAGTTTAGATGAAAAACGGTTTTTT. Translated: CASSLDEKRFF.

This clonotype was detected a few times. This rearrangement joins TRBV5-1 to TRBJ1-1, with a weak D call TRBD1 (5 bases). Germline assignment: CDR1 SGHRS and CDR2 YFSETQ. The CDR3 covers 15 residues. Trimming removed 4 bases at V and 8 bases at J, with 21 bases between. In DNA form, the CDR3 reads TGCGCCAGCAGCCGACCGACAGATACCCCAAAGGAAGCTTTCTTT. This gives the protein CASSRPTDTPKEAFF.

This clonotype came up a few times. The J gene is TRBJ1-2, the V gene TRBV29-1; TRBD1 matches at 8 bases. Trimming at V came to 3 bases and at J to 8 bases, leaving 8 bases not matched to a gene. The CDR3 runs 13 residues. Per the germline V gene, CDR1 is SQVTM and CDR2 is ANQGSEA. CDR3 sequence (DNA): TGCAGCGTTGATTGGGCAGGGGGCGGAGGCTACACCTTC. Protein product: CSVDWAGGGGYTF.

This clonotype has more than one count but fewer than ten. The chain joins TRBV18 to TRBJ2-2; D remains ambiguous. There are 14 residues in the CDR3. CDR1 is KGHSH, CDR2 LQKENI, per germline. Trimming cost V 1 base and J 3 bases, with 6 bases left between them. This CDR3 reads CASSPQSYTGELFF. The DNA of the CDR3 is TGTGCCAGCTCACCACAGAGTTACACCGGGGAGCTGTTTTTT.

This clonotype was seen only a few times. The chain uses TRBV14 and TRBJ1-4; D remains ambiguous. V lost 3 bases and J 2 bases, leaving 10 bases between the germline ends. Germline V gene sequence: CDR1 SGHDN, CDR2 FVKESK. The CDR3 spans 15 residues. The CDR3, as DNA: TGTGCCAGCAGCCACCCAGAGACTACTAATGAAAAACTGTTTTTT. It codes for CASSHPETTNEKLFF. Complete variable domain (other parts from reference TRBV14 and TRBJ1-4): EAGVTQFPSHSVIEKGQTVTLRCDPISGHDNLYWYRRVMGKEIKFLLHFVKESKQDESGMPNNRFLAERTGGTYSTLKVQPAELEDSGVYFCASSHPETTNEKLFFGSGTQLSVL.

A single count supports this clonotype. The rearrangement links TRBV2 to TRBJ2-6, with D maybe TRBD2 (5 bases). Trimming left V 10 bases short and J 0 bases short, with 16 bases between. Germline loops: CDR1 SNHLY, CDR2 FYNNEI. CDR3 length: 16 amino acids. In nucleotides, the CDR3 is TGTGCCACCCAGGACGGGATGGGCTCTGGGGCCAACGTCCTGACTTTC. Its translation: CATQDGMGSGANVLTF.

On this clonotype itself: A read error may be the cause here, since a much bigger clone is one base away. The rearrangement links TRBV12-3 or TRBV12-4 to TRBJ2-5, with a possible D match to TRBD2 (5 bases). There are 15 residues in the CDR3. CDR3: CASSPYPADQDTQYF. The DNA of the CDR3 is TGTGCCAGCAGTCCCTACCCAGCGGATCAAGACACCCAGTACTTC.